This entry features one T cell receptor beta chain sequence. An end of the junction does not agree with germline; a read error may underlie this. Treatment defined: preoperative locoregional IRX-2 cytokine immunotherapy. The source of the sample is a study of preoperative IRX-2 immunotherapy in early breast cancer. Clones were sequenced by immunoSEQ multiplex PCR, and TCRdb holds only the in-frame ones, with some missing. This sample has about 5,300 clones; about 76% occur once, and the top ten carry roughly 15%. This specimen consisted of tumor tissue, obtained before IRX-2 immunotherapy. The source is a human donor with breast cancer.

CDR3 loop: CASSLTASSSNEQFF. As DNA, the CDR3 is TGTGCCAGCAGCCTTACTGCGTCTTCCTCCAATGAGCAGTTCTTC. The chain joins TRBV6-8 to TRBJ2-1; no clear D. The germline gives CDR1 MNHGY, CDR2 SAAAGT. The CDR3 sequence is 15 residues long.